The 12 T cell receptor beta chains reported below all come from one sample, sequenced in a study of beta chain features in type 1 diabetes. No antigens are known for them. General study results and limits: Shorter TCRB CDR3s, moderately but significantly so, were found in Type 1 diabetes patients in all four CD4+ subsets.

Of the isolated RNA, all was reverse transcribed, and so the sequenced material was expressed TCRB transcripts. Sequencing used immunoSEQ multiplex PCR; TCRdb keeps in-frame clones, though not all of them. The sample shows hundreds of thousands of clones, roughly an eighth of them seen only once. Sequencing was carried out using naive CD4+ T cells from blood. These receptors all stem from a man aged 18 to 29 with type 1 diabetes.

V is TRBV7-6 and J is TRBJ2-3; 11 bases map to TRBD1. This CDR3 region has 14 residues. V lost 5 bases, J lost 7 bases, and 5 bases stayed unmatched. Germline lookup yields CDR1 SGHVS and CDR2 FNYEAQ. CDR3 in amino acids: CASSRTGGGNTQYF. CDR3 DNA sequence: TGTGCCAGCAGCCGGACAGGGGGCGGTAATACGCAGTATTTT.

This clone showed up just a few times. V usage is TRBV10-3 and J usage is TRBJ2-1; either TRBD1 or TRBD2 may supply D (5 bases each). CDR1 ENHRY and CDR2 SYGVKD come from the germline V gene. The germline V and J ends were trimmed by 0 bases and 0 bases, with 12 bases remaining between them. The CDR3 spans 17 residues. The CDR3 coding sequence is TGTGCCATCAGTGAGTCGACGGGGCGGATCTCCTACAATGAGCAGTTCTTC. As protein: CAISESTGRISYNEQFF.

In its sample, this clone was seen a few times. The chain joins TRBV9 to TRBJ2-6; D is uncertain. The CDR3 has 15 residues. The ends were cut back, 3 bases at V and 0 bases at J, with 7 bases in the middle. Germline V lookup: CDR1 SGDLS, CDR2 YYNGEE. The CDR3 spells CASSAWRSGANVLTF. The CDR3 DNA is TGTGCCAGCAGCGCGTGGCGCTCTGGGGCCAACGTCCTGACTTTC.

This chain joins TRBV13 and TRBJ2-7; maybe TRBD2 (6 bases). This CDR3 has 14 amino acids. The germline CDR1 and CDR2 sequences are PRHDT and FYEKMQ (reference sequence). The V and J ends lost 3 bases and 3 bases respectively, with 12 bases between them. CDR3 protein: CASSFGGDHYEQYF. In DNA, the CDR3 is TGTGCCAGCAGCTTCGGAGGGGATCACTACGAGCAGTACTTC.

This clone was seen only a few times. The V and J genes are TRBV6-5 and TRBJ1-2; 7 positions match TRBD1. Germline loops: CDR1 MNHEY, CDR2 SVGAGI. Germline trimming cut 0 bases from V and 3 bases from J; bases unmatched to any gene: 7. The CDR3 is made up of 16 amino acids. This CDR3 is CASSYSISGTDYGYTF. In nucleotides, the CDR3 is TGTGCCAGCAGTTACTCGATCTCCGGGACAGACTATGGCTACACCTTC.

The chain employs TRBV29-1 and TRBJ2-2, with D possibly matching TRBD1 (5 bases). CDR3 length equals 14 residues. CDR1 is SQVTM, CDR2 ANQGSEA, per germline. Trimming removed 4 bases from V and 1 base from J, with 10 bases in between. CDR3 loop: CSVGGRMNTGELFF. CDR3 sequence (DNA): TGCAGCGTTGGGGGCAGGATGAACACCGGGGAGCTGTTTTTT.

V usage is TRBV5-1 and J usage is TRBJ2-1; the match to TRBD1 covers 8 bases. Trimming at V came to 4 bases and at J to 4 bases, leaving 10 bases not matched to a gene. The germline V gene has CDR1 SGHRS and CDR2 YFSETQ. This CDR3 region has 16 residues. CDR3 loop: CASSLLGQVTYNEQFF. DNA for the CDR3: TGCGCCAGCAGCCTTCTGGGACAGGTGACTTACAATGAGCAGTTCTTC.

V and J are TRBV28 and TRBJ2-1; D not resolved. Germline V gives CDR1 MDHEN, CDR2 SYDVKM. The CDR3 loop spans 13 amino acids. Trimming cost V 2 bases and J 6 bases, with 8 bases left between them. This CDR3 is CASSLPSFNEQFF. The CDR3 DNA is TGTGCCAGCAGTTTACCCTCTTTCAATGAGCAGTTCTTC. The entire variable domain, with the rest obtained from reference TRBV28 and TRBJ2-1, is as follows: DVKVTQSSRYLVKRTGEKVFLECVQDMDHENMFWYRQDPGLGLRLIYFSYDVKMKEKGDIPEGYSVSREKKERFSLILESASTNQTSMYLCASSLPSFNEQFFGPGTRLTVL.

The table lists this clone with a few counts. V is TRBV29-1 and J is TRBJ2-7; 7 nucleotides agree with TRBD2. Trimming took 8 bases from V and 2 from J; bases not matched to a gene: 9. The germline V gene has CDR1 SQVTM and CDR2 ANQGSEA. This CDR3 comprises 13 residues. The CDR3 is CSFGTTGTYEQYF. The CDR3 DNA is TGCAGCTTTGGGACTACGGGGACCTACGAGCAGTACTTC.

This chain uses TRBV7-9 with TRBJ1-6; 8 bases are a match to TRBD1. There are 16 residues in the CDR3. Germline CDR1 is SEHNR and CDR2 is FQNEAQ (reference sequence). Unmatched junction bases numbered 10, after V lost 5 bases and J lost 7 bases. CDR3 sequence reads: CASSVKLGQANSPLHF. The CDR3 bases are TGTGCCAGCAGCGTAAAACTGGGACAGGCGAATTCACCCCTCCACTTT.

The sample holds a few counts of this clone. Other DNA sequences in this sample translate to the same CDR3. The rearrangement uses TRBV14 and TRBJ2-1; no reliable D call. V lost 2 bases, J lost 6 bases, and 5 bases lay in between. This CDR3 region has 12 residues. The germline gives CDR1 SGHDN, CDR2 FVKESK. DNA of the CDR3: TGTGCCAGCAGCCAATCCAGCAATGAGCAGTTCTTC. Amino acids: CASSQSSNEQFF.

The V gene is TRBV5-4, the J gene TRBJ2-7; D perhaps matches TRBD1 (5 bases). The CDR3 sequence is 14 residues long. Per germline, CDR1 SGHNT and CDR2 YYREEE (reference sequence). Trimming took off 0 bases at V and 6 bases at J, with 13 bases between the two ends. The CDR3: CASSLAQGTSEQYF. Written as DNA, the CDR3 is TGTGCCAGCAGCTTGGCCCAGGGAACATCCGAGCAGTACTTC.